This note documents a single T cell receptor (beta chain) sequence. Its antigen target is currently unknown. Base qualities are not at hand, and no much larger clone is one base apart. Each collaborating institution followed its own protocols to collect whole blood in K2EDTA tubes. For TCRbeta analysis, collaborators shipped samples as frozen whole blood, isolated PBMCs, or DNA extracted from either of those sample types. TCRbeta CDR3 regions were amplified from genomic DNA by means of the immunoSEQ Assay, a bias-controlled multiplex PCR. Concerning the study's data processing: Within the assay, amplification of reference gene primers was used to estimate how many nucleated cells each sample contained. Sequence reads were collapsed and filtered to measure the absolute abundance of every unique TCRbeta CDR3 rearrangement. For each sample, productive Simpson clonality was calculated as the square root of Simpson's diversity index across productive rearrangements. TCRdb limited this immuneACCESS table to in-frame rearrangements with V and J called. A share of clones is missing; checked studies link under half to unresolved V genes, and the rest is unexplained. That table furnishes V, J and clone size, whereas the DNA furnished D and trimming. The sample includes some 110,000 clones, with roughly 80% observed a single time. The ten largest make up 15% to 17% of the sample.

V is reduced by 3 bases and J by 5 bases, leaving a spacing of 18 bases between them. The CDR3 measures 15 amino acids from cysteine to phenylalanine. Only CDR3 DNA remains: 45 bases, in frame from the first base. Sequences DFQATT (CDR1) and SNEGSKA (CDR2) are obtained from the germline V gene (reference sequence). This record belongs to a study of blood T cell repertoires in COVID-19 (dated by TCRdb to between 2020 and 2021). Concerning the study at large: Samples from collaborators originated in the United States, Italy and Spain and spanned both the acute and convalescent phases of COVID-19. The prospective study material was composed of cDNA or gDNA derived from T cells, B-cell-depleted T cells, or PBMCs. Subjects who had been exposed to COVID-19, were actively infected with it, or had recovered from it provided the deeply sampled blood TCRbeta repertoires that made up the dataset. The repertoires were released in a freely available public database intended as a resource for research on the immune response to SARS-CoV-2. Samples came from the ongoing ImmuneRACE study (first 160 participants) plus 1,254 subjects from 6 global collaborators. A de-identified subject ID, COVID-19 status, age in years and sex were almost always included in the sample metadata. HLA class I and class II types, where available, came from metadata supplied by the sample provider rather than from assay-based typing.

What the research found in general, with its limitations: The quantity of clinical and demographic metadata differed by source and by participant and was supplied without curation.

Sequencing was carried out using peripheral blood. The receptor chain draws on TRBV20-1 and TRBJ2-3; matching of 6 bases hints at TRBD2 as the D gene. The sequence was collected from a woman aged 80 or over with acute or convalescent COVID-19. The DNA is as follows: TGCAGTGCTAGTGAGAGAACGGGAGTTTTAGATACGCAGTATTTT. Protein translation: CSASERTGVLDTQYF.